These T cell receptor beta chains were read from a single sample in a study of T cell responses to AZD1222 COVID-19 vaccine. Using immunoSEQ multiplex PCR, the repertoire was profiled, and TCRdb retains in-frame clones only, with some absent. Of 98,000 or so clones in the sample, about 86% were seen once. Sample: peripheral blood, taken on day 0 of AZD1222 vaccination. The receptors were sampled from an adult in good health. Both conserved end residues are trimmed from each CDR3. Fields, in order: V gene, J gene, CDR3 protein.

V gene: TRBV10-3
J gene: TRBJ1-2
CDR3 protein: AISESSADGGYT

V gene: TRBV29-1
J gene: TRBJ2-5
CDR3 protein: SPGTSGASGAQY

V gene: TRBV11-2
J gene: TRBJ2-7
CDR3 protein: ASTKGGGEQY

V gene: TRBV6-2/TRBV6-3
J gene: TRBJ1-5
CDR3 protein: ASSPGQGNQPQH

V gene: TRBV6-5
J gene: TRBJ1-2
CDR3 protein: ASSPGGYDYGYT

V gene: TRBV6-5
J gene: TRBJ1-2
CDR3 protein: ASSYLGGGYGYT

V gene: TRBV2
J gene: TRBJ1-6
CDR3 protein: ASDLAASSYNSPLH

V gene: TRBV20-1
J gene: TRBJ2-5
CDR3 protein: SASKDVLFSETQY

V gene: TRBV6-5
J gene: TRBJ2-1
CDR3 protein: ASMPGFYNEQF

V gene: TRBV28
J gene: TRBJ1-3
CDR3 protein: ASSKTGFGNTIY

V gene: TRBV3-1/TRBV3-2
J gene: TRBJ2-5
CDR3 protein: ASSQGGRSETQY

V gene: TRBV3-1/TRBV3-2
J gene: TRBJ2-3
CDR3 protein: ASSLVLGRTDTQY

V gene: TRBV2
J gene: TRBJ1-6
CDR3 protein: ASRGLPGNSPLH

V gene: TRBV7-9
J gene: TRBJ1-4
CDR3 protein: ASSLAVQGFGNEKLF

V gene: TRBV12-3/TRBV12-4
J gene: TRBJ2-1
CDR3 protein: ASSLVRHEQF

V gene: TRBV7-6
J gene: TRBJ1-3
CDR3 protein: ASSYSKTGIANTIY

V gene: TRBV27
J gene: TRBJ2-1
CDR3 protein: ASSPPPGGSYNEQF

V gene: TRBV6-4
J gene: TRBJ1-2
CDR3 protein: ASSDYPDSYGYT

V gene: TRBV13
J gene: TRBJ2-1
CDR3 protein: ASSTSSYNEQF

V gene: TRBV7-2
J gene: TRBJ2-1
CDR3 protein: ASSVRGQGGNEQF